This T cell receptor (beta chain) was retrieved from a study of graft-versus-host responses after intestinal transplantation. Overall study context: For approximately three years after anti-thymocyte globulin induction, all recipients took tacrolimus and steroids.

The table came from immunoSEQ multiplex PCR; TCRdb's copy has only in-frame clones and leaves some out. The top ten clones hold around 0.17% of a sample with 100,000 or so clones, approximately 90% of them seen once. Concerning this clone itself: Its antigen is not identified.

This CDR3 has 16 amino acids. With 1 base removed from V and 1 base from J, the gap between germline ends came to 11 bases. From germline, CDR1 is LNHNV and CDR2 YYDKDF (reference sequence). Sequencing was performed on unstimulated CD4+ T cells sorted from spleen or lymph node cells, taken before intestinal transplant. The rearrangement uses TRBV15 and TRBJ1-5; D is unresolved. The sequence derives from a human donor who received an intestinal transplant. The CDR3 DNA reads as TGTGCCACCAGCAGAGCCCGCCGGAGGAGCAATCAGCCCCAGCATTTT. Its protein product is CATSRARRRSNQPQHF. The variable domain in full, with the rest retrieved from reference TRBV15 and TRBJ1-5, is DAMVIQNPRYQVTQFGKPVTLSCSQTLNHNVMYWYQQKSSQAPKLLFHYYDKDFNNEADTPDNFQSRRPNTSFCFLDIRSPGLGDTAMYLCATSRARRRSNQPQHFGDGTRLSIL.